This is a list of T cell receptor beta chains from one sample in a study of blood T cell repertoires in COVID-19. Profiling relied on immunoSEQ multiplex PCR, and the TCRdb table lists in-frame clones only, not all of them. The sample has about 160,000 clones, approximately 87% seen once. Material: peripheral blood. These receptors originate from a woman in her seventies with COVID-19, enrolled during active disease. CDR3s leave out the opening cysteine and the closing phenylalanine or tryptophan.

v_call	j_call	cdr3_aa
TRBV5-4	TRBJ2-7	ASSRGQDSYEQY
TRBV7-2	TRBJ2-3	ASSYLRVKVRSTDTQY
TRBV27	TRBJ2-7	ASSLLGYNHYEQY
TRBV30	TRBJ1-2	AWSLDRAYGYT
TRBV7-9	TRBJ2-7	ASSSRDITYEQY
TRBV5-1	TRBJ1-1	ASSSTGGHTEAF
TRBV11-2	TRBJ1-2	ASSLDPGDSYGYT
TRBV5-1	TRBJ1-1	ASSYGQGTTEAF
TRBV5-5	TRBJ2-3	ASRRLAGSTDTQY
TRBV6-1	TRBJ2-7	ASSDPEVEQY
TRBV6-5	TRBJ2-2	ASSYKGAGTGELF
TRBV18	TRBJ2-7	ASSTGTGGWQY
TRBV5-8	TRBJ2-5	ASSLVGTGVGETQY
TRBV5-1	TRBJ2-3	ASSVGQGADTQY
TRBV6-7	TRBJ1-5	ASRPRWQPQH
TRBV28	TRBJ1-3	ASSFNRVATIY
TRBV3-1/TRBV3-2	TRBJ2-1	ASSQGGQGGSYNEQF
TRBV9	TRBJ2-7	ASKPAGPYPYEQY
TRBV9	TRBJ2-1	ASSVARLAGNNEQF
TRBV7-2	TRBJ1-1	ASSLGQGYFNVEAF
TRBV4-2	TRBJ1-1	ASSPARVSNMNTEAF
TRBV5-1	TRBJ1-1	ASSPLGGRDTEAF
TRBV10-1	TRBJ2-7	ASSHAGEQY
TRBV19	TRBJ1-1	ASGAKQGLNTEAF
TRBV29-1	TRBJ1-3	SVQGSGNTIY
TRBV11-3	TRBJ1-6	ASASSPGADSPLH
TRBV6-5	TRBJ1-2	ASSYGTGSGYT
TRBV9	TRBJ2-7	ASSVDPMTGGEQY
TRBV20-1	TRBJ1-1	TVGGDTEAF
TRBV3-1/TRBV3-2	TRBJ1-1	ASSQGGGALNTEAF
TRBV21-1	TRBJ1-5	ASSTTTDNSNQPQH
TRBV7-2	TRBJ2-2	ASRLIAGGTGELF
TRBV2	TRBJ2-5	ASSGTVQETQY
TRBV5-5	TRBJ2-7	ASSSPGQIYEQY
TRBV4-1	TRBJ1-1	ASSQGAGGYTEAF
TRBV5-1	TRBJ2-3	ASSWTGPGDTQY
TRBV19	TRBJ2-3	ASSIRTAGISTDTQY
TRBV7-3	TRBJ1-1	ASSLGTGVYTEAF
TRBV2	TRBJ2-3	ASAPLGPDTQY
TRBV5-4	TRBJ1-2	ASSLVESNYGYT
TRBV5-1	TRBJ1-4	ASSLEGAHEKLF